The 24 T cell receptor beta chains given below trace back to one sample, sequenced in a study of control samples from healthy donors and cancer patients. TCRdb keeps only in-frame clones here, not all; method: immunoSEQ multiplex PCR. The sample has some 130,000 clones, approximately 90% seen once. The sequencing sample was made of blood. The receptors originated from a woman aged 50 to 60 in good health.

This clone was seen just once. The J gene is TRBJ1-2, the V gene TRBV9; 7 nucleotides line up with TRBD1. In germline, CDR1 is SGDLS, CDR2 YYNGEE. The CDR3 is 15 residues long. V lost 0 bases and J lost 5; bases outside the gene matches: 7. The CDR3: CASSVAWDRLYGYTF. In DNA form, the CDR3 reads TGTGCCAGCAGCGTAGCTTGGGACAGACTATATGGCTACACCTTC.

The CDR3 DNA is TGTGCCAGCATCGACAGGACCCCCTATGGCTACACCTTC. It is translated as CASIDRTPYGYTF. This sequence joins TRBV27 and TRBJ1-2; D might be TRBD1 (6 bases). V gave up 7 bases and J gave up 4 bases, with 13 bases separating them. The CDR3 totals 13 residues. Looked up from germline, CDR1 is MNHEY and CDR2 is SMNVEV (reference sequence).

The rearrangement joins TRBV6-5 to TRBJ2-1; TRBD1 aligns across 8 bases. The CDR3 is made up of 13 amino acids. The V and J ends lost 7 bases and 6 bases, in that order; junction bases with no gene match: 5. The germline CDR1 and CDR2 sequences are MNHEY and SVGAGI. The CDR3 spells CASKPTGVNEQFF. CDR3 coding DNA: TGTGCCAGCAAACCGACAGGGGTCAATGAGCAGTTCTTC.

The J gene is TRBJ1-6, the V gene TRBV30, with D possibly matching TRBD1 (5 bases). The germline V and J ends were trimmed by 4 bases and 11 bases, with 12 bases remaining between them. The CDR3 spans 12 residues. From germline, CDR1 is GTSNPN and CDR2 SVGIG (reference sequence). The CDR3 is CAWNGGSPPLHF. CDR3 nucleotides: TGTGCCTGGAACGGGGGGTCGCCACCCCTCCACTTT.

This clone showed up just a few times. V is TRBV7-6 and J is TRBJ1-6; D is unresolved. Per germline, CDR1 SGHVS and CDR2 FNYEAQ. The CDR3 covers 13 residues. Trimming shortened V by 5 bases and J by 3 bases, and 5 bases separated the two germline ends. CDR3 amino acids: CASSDNYNSPLHF. CDR3 DNA: TGTGCCAGCAGCGATAACTATAATTCACCCCTCCACTTT.

The gene calls are TRBV4-2 and TRBJ2-3; 10 bases line up with TRBD2. The ends lost 1 base at V and 4 bases at J; junction bases unmatched: 2. The length of the CDR3 is 15 residues. CDR1 LGHNA and CDR2 YNFKEQ come from the germline V gene. The CDR3 is CASSQVAGGSDTQYF. CDR3 nucleotides: TGTGCCAGCAGCCAAGTAGCGGGGGGCTCAGATACGCAGTATTTT.

The chain's CDR3 is CASGDRWTDTQYF. CDR3 in DNA: TGTGCCAGCGGGGACAGGTGGACAGATACGCAGTATTTT. V is TRBV5-6 and J is TRBJ2-3, with 8 bases identical to TRBD1. This CDR3 has 13 amino acids. V lost 7 bases and J lost 3; bases outside the gene matches: 4. Germline CDR1 is SGHDT and CDR2 is YYEEEE.

The V call is TRBV13, the J call TRBJ1-2; D call uncertain. The germline V and J ends were trimmed by 3 bases and 11 bases, with 16 bases remaining between them. Germline values: CDR1 PRHDT, CDR2 FYEKMQ (reference sequence). CDR3 length: 13 amino acids. The CDR3 DNA is TGTGCCAGCAGCTTTGGAGTTGCAGGACGATACACCTTC. This encodes CASSFGVAGRYTF.

V is TRBV6-1 and J is TRBJ2-3; no clear D. This CDR3 region has 14 residues. CDR1 and CDR2 (germline): MNHNS, SASEGT. Between the trimmed V and J ends, which lost 0 bases and 2 bases, there was a span of 6 bases. In DNA form, the CDR3 reads TGTGCCAGCAGTGAAGCCCGTCCCACAGATACGCAGTATTTT. This encodes CASSEARPTDTQYF.

The rearrangement joins TRBV2 to TRBJ1-2; no firm D call. Germline CDR1 is SNHLY and CDR2 is FYNNEI. This CDR3 has 14 residues. The germline V and J ends were trimmed by 5 bases and 6 bases, with 16 bases remaining between them. The CDR3 region is CASSSLRNNHGYTF. The CDR3 DNA reads as TGTGCCAGCAGTAGCCTCCGGAACAATCATGGCTACACCTTC.

V is TRBV27 and J is TRBJ1-6; the D is unclear. V lost 6 bases and J lost 4, with 7 bases in between. CDR3 length: 13 residues. The germline V gene has CDR1 MNHEY and CDR2 SMNVEV (reference sequence). CDR3 in DNA: TGTGCCAGCAGGGACGGTTATAATTCACCCCTCCACTTT. This encodes CASRDGYNSPLHF.

The genes are TRBV2 and TRBJ2-5, with 15 positions matching TRBD2. CDR3 length: 13 residues. From germline, CDR1 is SNHLY and CDR2 FYNNEI. V was pared by 6 bases and J by 14 bases, with 7 bases of the junction left unmatched. The CDR3: CASRGLAGGSSYF. The CDR3 coding sequence is TGTGCCAGCAGGGGACTAGCGGGAGGTTCCTCTTACTTC.

V usage is TRBV21-1 and J usage is TRBJ2-7; the listed D gene, TRBD1, was not tested against the DNA. TRBV21-1 is a pseudogene segment. The CDR3 is 16 amino acids. Here the CDR3 reads CASGPRQGCYTYEQYF. In DNA form, the CDR3 reads TGTGCCAGCGGCCCAAGACAGGGGTGCTACACCTACGAGCAGTACTTC.

This clone was detected once. This chain joins TRBV19 and TRBJ1-5; D is perhaps TRBD1 (6 bases). The V end was cut by 1 base, the J end by 7 bases, with 17 bases between. This CDR3 is built from 16 residues. CDR1 and CDR2 from the germline V gene are LNHDA and SQIVND (reference sequence). CDR3 amino acids: CASSIGNQGHHQPQHF. CDR3 DNA sequence: TGTGCCAGTAGTATAGGCAATCAGGGGCATCACCAGCCCCAGCATTTT.

V is TRBV18 and J is TRBJ2-3; D not certain. Germline CDR1 KGHSH, CDR2 LQKENI. V was cut by 6 bases and J by 0 bases, with 4 bases left in between. The CDR3 covers 12 residues. CDR3: CASSQSTDTQYF. In DNA form, the CDR3 reads TGTGCCAGCTCTCAAAGCACAGATACGCAGTATTTT.

This chain links TRBV15 with TRBJ2-5; tentatively, D is TRBD1 (6 bases). Germline assignment: CDR1 LNHNV and CDR2 YYDKDF (reference sequence). The CDR3 runs 15 residues. V gave up 5 bases and J gave up 5 bases, with 18 bases separating them. The CDR3 reads CATSPTSTGWETQYF. CDR3 nucleotides: TGTGCCACCAGCCCTACCTCGACAGGTTGGGAGACCCAGTACTTC.

This clone was seen a single time. The rearrangement uses TRBV19 and TRBJ2-1; TRBD2 agrees at 7 bases. The germline V gene encodes CDR1 LNHDA and CDR2 SQIVND (reference sequence). With V trimmed by 1 base and J by 4 bases, 4 bases remained unmatched. CDR3 length: 15 residues. The CDR3 bases are TGTGCCAGTAGTATAGGGGCTAGCGGTTACAATGAGCAGTTCTTC. This sequence encodes CASSIGASGYNEQFF.

The V gene is TRBV7-9, the J gene TRBJ2-3, with 7 bases matching TRBD1. The V and J ends lost 3 bases and 6 bases, in that order; junction bases with no gene match: 3. This CDR3 comprises 13 residues. In germline, CDR1 is SEHNR, CDR2 FQNEAQ (reference sequence). As DNA, the CDR3 is TGTGCCAGCAGCTTTCCCAGGGGGGATACGCAGTATTTT. This translates into CASSFPRGDTQYF.

The chain couples TRBV28 to TRBJ2-2; TRBD1 might be the D (6 bases). Germline values: CDR1 MDHEN, CDR2 SYDVKM. Trimming shortened V by 7 bases and J by 2 bases, and 14 bases separated the two germline ends. CDR3 length: 15 residues. CDR3: CASTHLQGNTGELFF. The DNA for the CDR3 is TGTGCCAGCACCCATTTACAGGGAAACACCGGGGAGCTGTTTTTT.

The chain carries TRBV12-3 or TRBV12-4 and TRBJ2-1; a weak D match, TRBD1 (5 bases). Between the trimmed V and J ends, which lost 3 bases and 10 bases, there was a span of 13 bases. This CDR3 comprises 13 residues. In nucleotides, the CDR3 is TGTGCCAGCAGTTTGGGGCAGACTCTAGAGCAGTTCTTC. Translation gives CASSLGQTLEQFF.

This chain links TRBV7-8 with TRBJ2-4; D gene uncertain. The V gene lost 1 base and the J gene lost 9 bases, with 10 bases spanning the gap. The CDR3 totals 13 residues. Germline CDR1 is SGHVS and CDR2 is FQNEAQ. The chain's CDR3 is CASSLESVGIQYF. The CDR3 nucleotides read TGTGCCAGCAGCTTAGAGTCCGTGGGCATTCAGTACTTC. Supplemented by reference TRBV7-8 and TRBJ2-4, the full variable domain reads GAGVSQSPRYKVAKRGQDVALRCDPISGHVSLFWYQQALGQGPEFLTYFQNEAQLDKSGLPSDRFFAERPEGSVSTLKIQRTQQEDSAVYLCASSLESVGIQYFGAGTRLSVL.

CDR3 coding DNA: TGTGCCAGCAGGGCCAGGGGCGATTCCTACGAGCAGTACTTC. Translating it yields CASRARGDSYEQYF. V gene TRBV6-5 combines with J gene TRBJ2-7; D is possibly TRBD1 (6 bases). The CDR3 covers 14 residues. Trimming shortened V by 6 bases and J by 1 base, and 13 bases separated the two germline ends. Germline values: CDR1 MNHEY, CDR2 SVGAGI.

The chain couples TRBV28 to TRBJ1-5, with D possibly TRBD1 on 6 matching bases. Trimming removed 11 bases at V and 2 bases at J, with 16 bases between. CDR1 is MDHEN and CDR2 is SYDVKM in the germline V gene. The CDR3 spans 14 residues. The CDR3 loop reads CAARGITGNQPQHF. The CDR3 region has the DNA TGTGCCGCCAGGGGCATAACAGGCAATCAGCCCCAGCATTTT.

The rearrangement uses TRBV29-1 and TRBJ2-7; 8 nucleotides align to TRBD1. V was clipped by 4 bases and J by 4 bases; unmatched bases: 6. The germline gives CDR1 SQVTM, CDR2 ANQGSEA. The CDR3 contains 13 residues. DNA of the CDR3: TGCAGCGTTGTGGCCAGGGGGCTTTACGAGCAGTACTTC. This sequence encodes CSVVARGLYEQYF.